This passage covers 28 T cell receptor beta chains from one sample sequenced in a study of blood T cell repertoires in COVID-19. Sequenced by immunoSEQ multiplex PCR; TCRdb stores in-frame clones only, minus some. In the table there are roughly 120,000 clones, roughly 90% of which are singletons. The sequenced material came from peripheral blood. The receptors were gathered from a man aged 65 to 79 who had recovered from COVID-19.

The chain carries TRBV12-3 or TRBV12-4 and TRBJ1-1; D gene unclear. The CDR3 length is 13 residues. The V end lost 2 bases, the J end lost 6 bases, and 10 bases lay between the germline ends. In DNA form, the CDR3 reads TGTGCCAGCAGTTTACGGGGAAAGGCTGAAGCTTTCTTT. Translating it yields CASSLRGKAEAFF.

The V call is TRBV28, the J call TRBJ2-7; 10 nucleotides agree with TRBD2. The CDR3 spans 17 residues. V trimming: 3 bases; J trimming: 2 bases; junction bases outside the gene matches: 10. Looked up from germline, CDR1 is MDHEN and CDR2 is SYDVKM. As DNA, the CDR3 is TGTGCCAGCAGTTTCCCGTTCGCAGCGGGGGGGCCCTACGAGCAGTACTTC. It is translated as CASSFPFAAGGPYEQYF.

The chain joins TRBV6-5 to TRBJ2-7; maybe TRBD2 (6 bases). CDR3 length: 14 residues. With 9 bases removed from V and 0 bases from J, the gap between germline ends came to 15 bases. Germline CDR1 and CDR2: MNHEY and SVGAGI. CDR3 coding DNA: TGTGCCAGTGGTAGGGGACTTCCCTCCTACGAGCAGTACTTC. As protein: CASGRGLPSYEQYF.

V gene TRBV2 combines with J gene TRBJ1-2; maybe TRBD1 (5 bases). Germline CDR1 is SNHLY and CDR2 is FYNNEI. Trimming took 2 bases from V and 3 from J, leaving 10 bases between them. This CDR3 is 14 amino acids long. The CDR3 loop is CASSEQQGYYGYTF. The CDR3 DNA follows: TGTGCCAGCAGTGAACAGCAGGGTTACTATGGCTACACCTTC.

Comment on this clone: The sample has other DNA sequences that encode this CDR3 too. The chain is built from TRBV7-9 and TRBJ1-1, with 11 nucleotides matching TRBD1. The germline V gene encodes CDR1 SEHNR and CDR2 FQNEAQ (reference sequence). The CDR3 loop spans 14 amino acids. The V and J ends lost 6 bases and 3 bases, in that order; junction bases with no gene match: 3. CDR3 sequence reads: CASSSGQGDTEAFF. CDR3 DNA sequence: TGTGCCAGCAGTTCGGGACAGGGGGACACTGAAGCTTTCTTT.

The chain has TRBV5-1 and TRBJ2-2; 9 nucleotides line up with TRBD1. The junction had 7 bases not matched to a gene; V was cut back by 4 bases and J by 6 bases. Germline CDR1 and CDR2: SGHRS and YFSETQ. This CDR3 spans 15 amino acids. CDR3 DNA sequence: TGCGCCAGCAGCCGAGGGGACAGGGTGTCCGGGGAGCTGTTTTTT. Translation gives CASSRGDRVSGELFF.

The chain combines TRBV23-1 with TRBJ2-5; TRBD1 agrees at 10 bases. TRBV23-1 is assigned to the ORF class and has an uncertain function. J lost 5 bases, V lost 4 bases, and 7 bases had no gene match. The CDR3 totals 15 residues. The CDR3 DNA is TGCGCCAGCAGTCGCAAGACAGGGGGCAAGGAGACCCAGTACTTC. Protein sequence: CASSRKTGGKETQYF.

The CDR3 DNA sequence: TGTGCCAGCAGTTACTTCGCGGGAGGGGCGAACACCGGGGAGCTGTTTTTT. This gives the protein CASSYFAGGANTGELFF. This rearrangement joins TRBV6-2 or TRBV6-3 to TRBJ2-2, with 9 bases lining up with TRBD2. V lost 1 base and J lost 0; bases outside the gene matches: 3. The CDR3 has 17 residues. In germline, CDR1 is MNHEY, CDR2 SVGEGT.

The V and J genes are TRBV5-6 and TRBJ2-5, with TRBD1 matching over 7 bases. V was clipped by 4 bases and J by 5 bases; unmatched bases: 5. The CDR3 sequence is 13 residues long. Germline V gives CDR1 SGHDT, CDR2 YYEEEE. CDR3 amino acids: CASSQQGSETQYF. The CDR3 DNA is TGTGCCAGCAGCCAACAGGGGTCGGAGACCCAGTACTTC.

V usage is TRBV19 and J usage is TRBJ1-5, with a weak D call TRBD1 (5 bases). Germline lookup yields CDR1 LNHDA and CDR2 SQIVND (reference sequence). The CDR3 loop spans 16 amino acids. Trimming removed 0 bases at V and 3 bases at J, with 12 bases between. Here the CDR3 DNA reads TGTGCCAGTAGTATAGAGGGCAGGGTTTACAATCAGCCCCAGCATTTT. Protein: CASSIEGRVYNQPQHF.

For the CDR3, the DNA is TGTGCCAGCAGCCAAAGGGGGATAACCACCGGGGAGCTGTTTTTT. Protein: CASSQRGITTGELFF. The gene calls are TRBV3-1 (or the pseudogene TRBV3-2) and TRBJ2-2; the D gene is possibly TRBD1 (6 bases). Trimming cost V 2 bases and J 4 bases, with 11 bases left between them. The CDR3 is 15 amino acids. Germline-derived CDR1 and CDR2 are LGHDT and YNNKEL (reference sequence).

The chain couples TRBV5-1 to TRBJ1-6, with D hard to call. Trimming removed 0 bases at V and 8 bases at J, with 12 bases between. Germline loops: CDR1 SGHRS, CDR2 YFSETQ. This CDR3 is 15 amino acids long. Here the CDR3 reads CASSLAGYPDSPLHF. CDR3 nucleotide sequence: TGCGCCAGCAGCTTGGCCGGGTACCCCGATTCACCCCTCCACTTT.

The chain combines TRBV3-1 (or the pseudogene TRBV3-2) with TRBJ2-1; 10 positions agree with TRBD2. The CDR3 is 16 residues long. Looked up from germline, CDR1 is LGHDT and CDR2 is YNNKEL (reference sequence). Trimming took 2 bases from V and 6 from J; bases not matched to a gene: 7. CDR3: CASSQYRAGGGNEQFF. In nucleotides, the CDR3 is TGTGCCAGCAGCCAATACCGAGCGGGAGGGGGCAATGAGCAGTTCTTC.

J is TRBJ1-2 and V is TRBV12-3 or TRBV12-4, with unresolved D. The CDR3 covers 12 residues. The germline V and J ends were trimmed by 5 bases and 0 bases, with 4 bases remaining between them. This CDR3 is CASSATNYGYTF. As DNA, the CDR3 is TGTGCCAGCAGTGCGACTAACTATGGCTACACCTTC.

The chain joins TRBV28 to TRBJ1-3, with TRBD1 as a possible D gene (5 bases). The CDR3 runs 18 residues. Germline V lookup: CDR1 MDHEN, CDR2 SYDVKM. Trimming removed 7 bases at V and 0 bases at J, with 22 bases between. CDR3 in DNA: TGTGCCAGCAACTCCCCCTCCCCGGGGGAAAGCTCTGGAAACACCATATATTTT. This codes for CASNSPSPGESSGNTIYF.

This chain joins TRBV25-1 and TRBJ2-5; the D is unclear. Germline CDR1 MGHDK, CDR2 SYGVNS. V was cut by 6 bases and J by 5 bases, with 13 bases left in between. CDR3 length: 13 amino acids. CDR3 sequence: CASSPNRWETQYF. CDR3 nucleotides: TGTGCCAGCAGCCCGAATCGGTGGGAGACCCAGTACTTC.

V and J are TRBV24-1 and TRBJ1-2; 8 positions agree with TRBD1. From germline, CDR1 is KGHDR and CDR2 SFDVKD. After removal of 3 bases from V and 3 bases from J, the junction contained 5 bases not matched to a gene. The CDR3 spans 15 residues. This CDR3 reads CATSDTKTGDYGYTF. The CDR3 coding sequence is TGTGCCACCAGTGATACCAAGACAGGGGACTATGGCTACACCTTC.

V gene TRBV30 combines with J gene TRBJ2-7; D may be TRBD1 (5 bases). Trimming removed 2 bases from V and 1 base from J, with 9 bases in between. Germline V gene data show CDR1 as GTSNPN and CDR2 as SVGIG (reference sequence). The CDR3 covers 13 residues. In DNA form, the CDR3 reads TGTGCCTGGAGTAATCAGGGTTCCTACGAGCAGTACTTC. It is translated as CAWSNQGSYEQYF. Full variable domain (outside the CDR3, taken from reference TRBV30 and TRBJ2-7): SQTIHQWPATLVQPVGSPLSLECTVEGTSNPNLYWYRQAAGRGLQLLFYSVGIGQISSEVPQNLSASRPQDRQFILSSKKLLLSDSGFYLCAWSNQGSYEQYFGPGTRLTVT.

The chain links TRBV7-8 to TRBJ2-5; possibly TRBD1 for D (7 bases). The CDR3 has 14 amino acids. V lost 4 bases and J lost 7, with 16 bases in between. CDR1 is SGHVS and CDR2 is FQNEAQ in the germline V gene. The CDR3 DNA reads as TGTGCCAGCAGCTCCCAGGGGGGTCGGGGGACCCAGTACTTC. Its protein is CASSSQGGRGTQYF. The entire variable domain, with the rest obtained from reference TRBV7-8 and TRBJ2-5, is as follows: GAGVSQSPRYKVAKRGQDVALRCDPISGHVSLFWYQQALGQGPEFLTYFQNEAQLDKSGLPSDRFFAERPEGSVSTLKIQRTQQEDSAVYLCASSSQGGRGTQYFGPGTRLLVL.

This clone was seen just once. The rearrangement links TRBV19 to TRBJ2-1, with TRBD1 as a possible D gene (6 bases). Trimming took 4 bases from V and 4 from J, leaving 14 bases between them. Germline lookup yields CDR1 LNHDA and CDR2 SQIVND (reference sequence). This CDR3 has 15 amino acids. In DNA, the CDR3 is TGTGCCAGTAGTACCGGGACACGTACATACAATGAGCAGTTCTTC. Translating gives CASSTGTRTYNEQFF.

The genes are TRBV9 and TRBJ1-3; D possibly corresponds to TRBD1 (6 bases). With 2 bases removed from V and 0 bases from J, the gap between germline ends came to 12 bases. The germline V gene encodes CDR1 SGDLS and CDR2 YYNGEE. The CDR3 contains 16 residues. CDR3 protein: CASSVSGGASGNTIYF. The CDR3 coding sequence is TGTGCCAGCAGCGTTTCTGGGGGGGCCTCTGGAAACACCATATATTTT. Using reference TRBV9 and TRBJ1-3 for the parts outside the CDR3, the full variable domain is DSGVTQTPKHLITATGQRVTLRCSPRSGDLSVYWYQQSLDQGLQFLIQYYNGEERAKGNILERFSAQQFPDLHSELNLSSLELGDSALYFCASSVSGGASGNTIYFGEGSWLTVV.

The V call is TRBV2, the J call TRBJ1-2; maybe TRBD1 (6 bases). The CDR3 totals 13 residues. From germline, CDR1 is SNHLY and CDR2 FYNNEI. V dropped 1 base and J dropped 13 bases, with 16 bases sitting between them. In DNA form, the CDR3 reads TGTGCCAGCAGTGAAGTGGTTGGGGGCCCTGGCACCTTC. This translates into CASSEVVGGPGTF.

This clone was seen once. The chain combines TRBV5-4 with TRBJ2-1, with 8 bases lining up with TRBD1. Germline V gene data show CDR1 as SGHNT and CDR2 as YYREEE (reference sequence). V lost 0 bases to trimming and J lost 4 bases; unmatched junction nucleotides: 6. The CDR3 has 16 amino acids. DNA of the CDR3: TGTGCCAGCAGCTTGGCAGCCGACAGGGGATACAATGAGCAGTTCTTC. This sequence encodes CASSLAADRGYNEQFF.

This chain connects TRBV5-1 to TRBJ2-3, with D perhaps matching TRBD1 (5 bases). V lost 4 bases and J 6 bases, leaving 18 bases between the germline ends. CDR1 is SGHRS and CDR2 is YFSETQ in the germline V gene. This CDR3 is built from 15 residues. In DNA, the CDR3 is TGCGCCAGCAGCCTCCGGACACATATGTCGGATACGCAGTATTTT. It translates to CASSLRTHMSDTQYF.

This chain links TRBV24-1 with TRBJ1-1; no firm D call. V was shortened by 4 bases and J by 6 bases, with 14 bases between the two germline ends. This CDR3 is built from 14 residues. Germline CDR1 is KGHDR and CDR2 is SFDVKD. CDR3 residues: CATSDTGVEAEAFF. Here the CDR3 DNA reads TGTGCCACCAGTGACACCGGGGTAGAGGCTGAAGCTTTCTTT.

The chain recombines TRBV5-1 with TRBJ2-1, with 7 nucleotides matching TRBD1. The CDR3 is 16 amino acids. Germline V gene sequence: CDR1 SGHRS, CDR2 YFSETQ. J was trimmed by 2 bases and V by 4 bases; bases with no gene match: 9. For the CDR3, the DNA is TGCGCCAGCAGCAACCGTGACAGGGTCGCCTACAATGAGCAGTTCTTC. It is translated as CASSNRDRVAYNEQFF.

The chain recombines TRBV7-2 with TRBJ1-6, with 8 bases that match TRBD1. The CDR3 loop spans 17 amino acids. Germline V gene lookup returns CDR1 SGHTA and CDR2 FQGNSA. The junction had 9 bases not matched to a gene; V was cut back by 1 base and J by 7 bases. The CDR3 sequence: CASSLDLRQGKNSPLHF. DNA of the CDR3: TGTGCCAGCAGCTTAGACTTACGACAGGGGAAAAATTCACCCCTCCACTTT.

In DNA form, the CDR3 reads TGTGCCAGCAGTCCCGGCAGGGTAGCCAAAAACATTCAGTACTTC. Amino acids: CASSPGRVAKNIQYF. The V and J genes are TRBV28 and TRBJ2-4; maybe TRBD1 (5 bases). V lost 5 bases to trimming and J lost 0 bases, with 11 bases between them. The CDR3 totals 15 residues. Germline V gene data show CDR1 as MDHEN and CDR2 as SYDVKM.